These 3 T cell receptor beta chains came from one sample sequenced in a study of T cells in Graves' hyperthyroidism and ophthalmopathy. The CDR3 regions of TCR beta were amplified from RNA transcripts. With the HTBI primer set, the TCR CDR3 went through a first round of RT-PCR. TCRdb independently ran MiXCR on the multiplex PCR reads; one entry per CDR3 protein. The sample lists under 650,000 distinct CDR3 sequences, roughly 16% occurring once. The sample was blood. The receptors originated from a woman younger than 45 with Graves' hyperthyroidism.

In its sample, this clonotype was seen a few times. The genes are TRBV4-2 and TRBJ2-7; 11 bases agree with TRBD2. Per germline, CDR1 LGHNA and CDR2 YNFKEQ. The CDR3 has 18 amino acids. With V trimmed by 2 bases and J by 6 bases, 15 bases remained unmatched. The CDR3 DNA is TGTGCCAGCAGCCAAACTAGCGGGAGTTTCCCTCGGCCCTCCGAGCAGTACTTC. Residues: CASSQTSGSFPRPSEQYF.

The rearrangement uses TRBV6-1 and TRBJ2-2, with D possibly TRBD1 on 6 matching bases. This CDR3 comprises 14 residues. Germline V gene lookup returns CDR1 MNHNS and CDR2 SASEGT. The germline V and J ends were trimmed by 6 bases and 3 bases, with 11 bases remaining between them. The CDR3, as DNA: TGTGCCAGCAGGGGATCAGGGGACACCGGGGAGCTGTTTTTT. This translates into CASRGSGDTGELFF.

This clonotype was seen many times. The chain recombines TRBV12-3 or TRBV12-4 with TRBJ1-1; D is uncertain. Trimming shortened V by 1 base and J by 1 base, and 7 bases separated the two germline ends. There are 14 residues in the CDR3. CDR3 amino acids: CASSLVFPNTEAFF. Here the CDR3 DNA reads TGTGCCAGCAGTTTAGTGTTTCCGAACACTGAAGCTTTCTTT.